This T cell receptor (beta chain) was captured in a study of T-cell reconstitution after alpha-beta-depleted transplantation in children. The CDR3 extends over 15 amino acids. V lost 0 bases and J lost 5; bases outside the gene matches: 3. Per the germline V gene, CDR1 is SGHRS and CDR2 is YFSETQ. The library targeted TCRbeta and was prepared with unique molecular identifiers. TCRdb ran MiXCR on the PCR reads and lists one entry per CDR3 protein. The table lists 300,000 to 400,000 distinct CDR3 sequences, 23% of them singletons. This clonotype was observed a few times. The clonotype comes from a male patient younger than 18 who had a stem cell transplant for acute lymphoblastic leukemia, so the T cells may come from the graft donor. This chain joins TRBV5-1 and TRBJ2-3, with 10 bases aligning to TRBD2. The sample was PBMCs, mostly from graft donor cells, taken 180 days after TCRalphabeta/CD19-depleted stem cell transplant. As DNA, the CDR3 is TGCGCCAGCAGCTTGGGGCTAGCGGGAGTAGATACGCAGTATTTT. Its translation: CASSLGLAGVDTQYF.